The next 32 T cell receptor beta chains were all read from a single sample in a study of OX40 agonist ivuxolimab in advanced cancers. Clones were read by immunoSEQ multiplex PCR, and TCRdb kept only the in-frame ones, dropping some. The sample lists about 99,000 clones, 95% to 97% occurring once. Specimen: CD4+ or CD8+ T cells sorted from blood, collected in a trial of the OX40 agonist ivuxolimab. These receptors were collected from an adult with an advanced solid tumor such as melanoma, head and neck, liver or kidney cancer.

V gene TRBV15 combines with J gene TRBJ1-2, with TRBD1 matching over 8 bases. Germline V gene lookup returns CDR1 LNHNV and CDR2 YYDKDF (reference sequence). V lost 3 bases, J lost 4 bases, and 7 bases stayed unmatched. CDR3 length: 15 amino acids. The CDR3 protein is CATSRRGQGGYGYTF. Written as DNA, the CDR3 is TGTGCCACCAGCAGGCGCGGACAGGGAGGCTATGGCTACACCTTC.

The chain recombines TRBV6-4 with TRBJ1-2; D perhaps matches TRBD1 (5 bases). CDR1 and CDR2 from the germline V gene are MRHNA and SNTAGT. CDR3 length: 11 residues. Between the trimmed V and J ends, which lost 0 bases and 10 bases, there was a span of 6 bases. The CDR3 nucleotides are TGTGCCAGCAGTGACTCAGGGACCTACACCTTC. It yields the protein CASSDSGTYTF.

A word on this clone: The identical CDR3 is also encoded by other nucleotide sequences in the sample. V and J are TRBV7-9 and TRBJ1-4; D gene ambiguous. V gave up 3 bases and J gave up 7 bases, with 6 bases separating them. Germline CDR1 SEHNR, CDR2 FQNEAQ (reference sequence). This CDR3 contains 12 residues. CDR3 bases: TGTGCCAGCAGCTTGGGAGGTGAAAAACTGTTTTTT. Residues: CASSLGGEKLFF.

The chain combines TRBV30 with TRBJ2-1, with 10 bases identical to TRBD1. The germline V gene encodes CDR1 GTSNPN and CDR2 SVGIG (reference sequence). Trimming at V came to 7 bases and at J to 6 bases, leaving 6 bases not matched to a gene. This CDR3 is 13 amino acids long. CDR3 sequence reads: CASGQGGVNEQFF. CDR3 nucleotide sequence: TGTGCCTCTGGACAGGGGGGGGTCAATGAGCAGTTCTTC.

The chain links TRBV9 to TRBJ2-5, with 9 bases that match TRBD1. The germline V gene encodes CDR1 SGDLS and CDR2 YYNGEE. CDR3 length equals 16 residues. The V and J ends lost 3 bases and 1 base, in that order; junction bases with no gene match: 7. The CDR3 nucleotides read TGTGCCAGCAGCGCTACCGGGACAGGGTCCCAAGAGACCCAGTACTTC. Its translation is CASSATGTGSQETQYF.

Details on this clone: The same CDR3 can be traced to other DNA sequences in this sample. J is TRBJ2-3 and V is TRBV11-2; D gene ambiguous. V shed 1 base and J shed 0 bases, with 2 bases lying between them. Germline CDR1 SGHAT, CDR2 FQNNGV. The CDR3 extends over 13 amino acids. The CDR3 DNA sequence: TGTGCCAGCAGCTTAGTCAGCACAGATACGCAGTATTTT. Amino acid sequence: CASSLVSTDTQYF.

The V and J genes are TRBV7-6 and TRBJ2-7; D not certain. Looked up from germline, CDR1 is SGHVS and CDR2 is FNYEAQ. The CDR3 runs to 14 residues. V was clipped by 0 bases and J by 0 bases, with 6 bases between them. CDR3 loop: CASSLADSSYEQYF. CDR3 nucleotides: TGTGCCAGCAGCTTAGCAGATAGCTCCTACGAGCAGTACTTC.

V gene TRBV27 combines with J gene TRBJ2-3, with 8 bases that match TRBD2. The CDR3 is made up of 16 amino acids. Germline values: CDR1 MNHEY, CDR2 SMNVEV (reference sequence). V gave up 1 base and J gave up 2 bases; unmatched junction bases: 5. The CDR3 reads CASSLFQRESTDTQYF. CDR3 nucleotides: TGTGCCAGCAGTTTATTTCAGCGGGAGTCCACAGATACGCAGTATTTT.

The chain carries TRBV6-5 and TRBJ2-1; D might be TRBD2 (5 bases). V lost 5 bases, J lost 0 bases, and 11 bases lay in between. Germline V lookup: CDR1 MNHEY, CDR2 SVGAGI. This CDR3 is built from 15 residues. For the CDR3, the DNA is TGTGCCAGCAGTAGCCAGCGGAGCTCCTACAATGAGCAGTTCTTC. This sequence encodes CASSSQRSSYNEQFF.

This chain links TRBV28 with TRBJ2-1; the D gene is possibly TRBD2 (6 bases). Germline V gene lookup returns CDR1 MDHEN and CDR2 SYDVKM. The CDR3 has 16 amino acids. The ends were cut back, 5 bases at V and 6 bases at J, with 20 bases in the middle. CDR3 loop: CASSPPPGLLFNEQFF. In DNA form, the CDR3 reads TGTGCCAGCAGTCCTCCCCCGGGACTCCTATTCAATGAGCAGTTCTTC.

V and J are TRBV4-3 and TRBJ2-1; 9 bases match TRBD2. This CDR3 is 19 amino acids long. Germline CDR1 is LGHNA and CDR2 is YSLEER. V was clipped by 6 bases and J by 3 bases; unmatched bases: 18. CDR3 in amino acids: CASRRNHWETSGDYNEQFF. The CDR3 DNA sequence: TGCGCCAGCAGACGGAACCATTGGGAGACTAGCGGAGACTACAATGAGCAGTTCTTC.

J is TRBJ2-7 and V is TRBV7-3, with TRBD1 matching over 7 bases. Germline V gene data show CDR1 as SGHTA and CDR2 as FQGTGA. V trimming: 5 bases; J trimming: 5 bases; junction bases outside the gene matches: 6. The CDR3 covers 13 residues. DNA of the CDR3: TGTGCCAGCAGCCTCGGACAGGACGACGAGCAGTACTTC. Amino acid sequence: CASSLGQDDEQYF. Drawing the rest from reference TRBV7-3 and TRBJ2-7, the complete variable domain is GAGVSQTPSNKVTEKGKYVELRCDPISGHTALYWYRQSLGQGPEFLIYFQGTGAADDSGLPNDRFFAVRPEGSVSTLKIQRTERGDSAVYLCASSLGQDDEQYFGPGTRLTVT.

J is TRBJ1-1 and V is TRBV5-5; 9 nucleotides align to TRBD1. V was clipped by 5 bases and J by 11 bases; unmatched bases: 16. The CDR3 contains 15 residues. CDR1 is SGHKS, CDR2 YYEKEE, per germline (reference sequence). The chain's CDR3 is CASRQDAGTGFGAFF. The CDR3 coding sequence is TGTGCCAGCAGACAAGACGCCGGGACAGGGTTCGGGGCTTTCTTT.

The chain uses TRBV21-1 and TRBJ1-5; the tabulated D call, TRBD1, remains unverified against the DNA. TRBV21-1 is recorded as a pseudogene. There are 16 residues in the CDR3. The CDR3 loop reads CASSNRAGTLNQPQHF. DNA for the CDR3: TGTGCCAGCAGCAACCGAGCTGGGACACTCAATCAGCCCCAGCATTTT.

V and J are TRBV7-9 and TRBJ1-5, with 7 bases identical to TRBD1. The ends lost 0 bases at V and 5 bases at J; junction bases unmatched: 7. Looked up from germline, CDR1 is SEHNR and CDR2 is FQNEAQ (reference sequence). There are 16 residues in the CDR3. The CDR3 region has the DNA TGTGCCAGCAGCTTAGCGGGGGACAGAGGCTATCAGCCCCAGCATTTT. It is translated as CASSLAGDRGYQPQHF.

The chain employs TRBV28 and TRBJ2-7; no clear D. Between the trimmed V and J ends, which lost 1 base and 7 bases, there was a span of 5 bases. Per germline, CDR1 MDHEN and CDR2 SYDVKM. The CDR3 has 11 residues. CDR3 loop: CASSLSLEQYF. The CDR3 DNA reads TGTGCCAGCAGTTTATCGTTAGAGCAGTACTTC.

The count of this clone is one. The CDR3 coding sequence is TGTGCCAGCAGCTTGGAAACTAGCGGAACCTACGAGCAGTACTTC. This gives the protein CASSLETSGTYEQYF. The J gene is TRBJ2-7, the V gene TRBV5-4; 8 positions agree with TRBD2. This CDR3 comprises 15 residues. V was pared by 0 bases and J by 2 bases, with 4 bases of the junction left unmatched. Germline V CDR1 and CDR2: SGHNT, YYREEE (reference sequence).

The chain combines TRBV15 with TRBJ1-5; no clear D gene. Trimming stripped 0 bases from V and 6 bases from J, with 6 bases between. The CDR3 has 13 residues. Germline V CDR1 and CDR2: LNHNV, YYDKDF (reference sequence). The CDR3 nucleotides are TGTGCCACCAGCAGAGATAATGGTCAGCCCCAGCATTTT. Its protein product is CATSRDNGQPQHF. The whole variable domain, filled in from reference TRBV15 and TRBJ1-5, reads DAMVIQNPRYQVTQFGKPVTLSCSQTLNHNVMYWYQQKSSQAPKLLFHYYDKDFNNEADTPDNFQSRRPNTSFCFLDIRSPGLGDTAMYLCATSRDNGQPQHFGDGTRLSIL.

This chain's CDR3 is CASSWTGSHEQYF. The CDR3 DNA is TGTGCCAGTAGTTGGACAGGGTCGCACGAGCAGTACTTC. J is TRBJ2-7 and V is TRBV19; TRBD1 agrees at 8 bases. J gave up 5 bases and V 5 bases, and 5 bases lay outside the gene matches. This CDR3 contains 13 residues. Germline V gene sequence: CDR1 LNHDA, CDR2 SQIVND (reference sequence). The full variable domain, in which reference TRBV19 and TRBJ2-7 provide the parts outside the CDR3, is DGGITQSPKYLFRKEGQNVTLSCEQNLNHDAMYWYRQDPGQGLRLIYYSQIVNDFQKGDIAEGYSVSREKKESFPLTVTSAQKNPTAFYLCASSWTGSHEQYFGPGTRLTVT.

The sample holds one count of this clone. The rearrangement uses TRBV6-1 and TRBJ1-2; no clear D. Between the trimmed V and J ends, which lost 1 base and 3 bases, there was a span of 6 bases. The CDR3 loop spans 13 amino acids. Germline V lookup: CDR1 MNHNS, CDR2 SASEGT. CDR3 protein: CASSEGAYYGYTF. The CDR3 DNA follows: TGTGCCAGCAGTGAAGGGGCGTACTATGGCTACACCTTC.

The J gene is TRBJ1-1, the V gene TRBV28; D gene ambiguous. V lost 2 bases and J 1 base, leaving 2 bases between the germline ends. CDR3 length: 12 residues. CDR1 and CDR2 (germline): MDHEN, SYDVKM. The CDR3 nucleotides read TGTGCCAGCAGTTTAGGGAACACTGAAGCTTTCTTT. It is translated as CASSLGNTEAFF.

The chain has TRBV11-3 and TRBJ2-1; D is ambiguous. V was clipped by 1 base and J by 12 bases, with 13 bases between them. CDR1 and CDR2 from the germline V gene are SGHNT and YENEEA. The CDR3 extends over 13 amino acids. The CDR3 loop reads CASSLGTGVWQFF. CDR3 nucleotide sequence: TGTGCCAGCAGCTTAGGTACGGGTGTATGGCAGTTCTTC.

The chain employs TRBV6-5 and TRBJ1-1; a weak D match, TRBD1 (6 bases). CDR1 is MNHEY, CDR2 SVGAGI, per germline. There are 14 residues in the CDR3. V lost 6 bases, J lost 0 bases, and 11 bases lay in between. The CDR3 DNA is TGTGCCAGCAGCTCAAGGGGGTTGAACACTGAAGCTTTCTTT. Protein product: CASSSRGLNTEAFF.

The chain employs TRBV6-5 and TRBJ1-5, with 7 bases that match TRBD1. The CDR3 sequence is 15 residues long. In germline, CDR1 is MNHEY, CDR2 SVGAGI. The V gene end was trimmed by 6 bases and the J gene end by 0 bases; junction bases not matched to a gene: 5. The CDR3 DNA sequence: TGTGCCAGCAGATCCGGGACAGATAGCAATCAGCCCCAGCATTTT. It encodes CASRSGTDSNQPQHF.

The chain employs TRBV28 and TRBJ2-7; D remains unclear. Germline CDR1 reads MDHEN; CDR2 reads SYDVKM. V was shortened by 5 bases and J by 7 bases, with 9 bases between the two germline ends. This CDR3 contains 11 residues. The CDR3 bases are TGTGCCAGCAGTGTGATCTCTGAGCAGTACTTC. Its protein product is CASSVISEQYF. Filled out from reference TRBV28 and TRBJ2-7, the complete variable domain reads DVKVTQSSRYLVKRTGEKVFLECVQDMDHENMFWYRQDPGLGLRLIYFSYDVKMKEKGDIPEGYSVSREKKERFSLILESASTNQTSMYLCASSVISEQYFGPGTRLTVT.

V gene TRBV7-6 combines with J gene TRBJ2-1, with 14 nucleotides matching TRBD2. Germline values: CDR1 SGHVS, CDR2 FNYEAQ. The CDR3 loop spans 17 amino acids. The trim removed 5 bases at V and 0 bases at J, leaving 3 bases unmatched. CDR3 residues: CASSPGTSGSSYNEQFF. The CDR3 region has the DNA TGTGCCAGCAGCCCCGGGACTAGCGGGAGCTCCTACAATGAGCAGTTCTTC. Supplemented by reference TRBV7-6 and TRBJ2-1, the full variable domain reads GAGVSQSPRYKVTKRGQDVALRCDPISGHVSLYWYRQALGQGPEFLTYFNYEAQQDKSGLPNDRFSAERPEGSISTLTIQRTEQRDSAMYRCASSPGTSGSSYNEQFFGPGTRLTVL.

The genes are TRBV9 and TRBJ2-3, with TRBD2 matching 13 bases. V lost 3 bases and J lost 4; bases outside the gene matches: 8. Looked up from germline, CDR1 is SGDLS and CDR2 is YYNGEE. This CDR3 is 17 amino acids long. The CDR3 bases are TGTGCCAGCAGCGGCGGACTAGCGGGAGAATCAGCAGATACGCAGTATTTT. It codes for CASSGGLAGESADTQYF.

The chain combines TRBV9 with TRBJ2-3, with D perhaps TRBD2 (6 bases). This CDR3 contains 16 residues. Trimming cost V 4 bases and J 2 bases, with 17 bases left between them. Germline-derived CDR1 and CDR2 are SGDLS and YYNGEE. CDR3 nucleotide sequence: TGTGCCAGCAGCCCCGAGGAGGGCGGATCCACAGATACGCAGTATTTT. It encodes CASSPEEGGSTDTQYF.

The chain employs TRBV7-9 and TRBJ2-5; D remains ambiguous. The CDR3 has 13 amino acids. Trimming took 5 bases from V and 1 from J, leaving 8 bases between them. Germline lookup yields CDR1 SEHNR and CDR2 FQNEAQ (reference sequence). The CDR3 reads CASSPLAQETQYF. The DNA for the CDR3 is TGTGCCAGCAGCCCCCTGGCCCAAGAGACCCAGTACTTC.

The J gene is TRBJ1-1, the V gene TRBV25-1, with D tentatively TRBD1 (5 bases). The V end lost 8 bases, the J end lost 0 bases, and 13 bases lay between the germline ends. The length of the CDR3 is 14 residues. Germline V gives CDR1 MGHDK, CDR2 SYGVNS. The CDR3 nucleotides read TGTGCCAGCGGTTGGACGGGGGTGAACACTGAAGCTTTCTTT. Protein product: CASGWTGVNTEAFF.

The CDR3 sequence: CASSLPHTIYF. The CDR3 nucleotides are TGCGCCAGCAGTCTCCCCCACACCATATATTTT. This chain connects TRBV23-1 to TRBJ1-3; D gene ambiguous. TRBV23-1 is noted as an ORF with a role that remains uncertain. CDR3 size: 11 residues. V lost 4 bases and J 8 bases, leaving 6 bases between the germline ends.

The rearrangement uses TRBV7-6 and TRBJ1-4, with a tentative D call TRBD1 (5 bases). Between the trimmed V and J ends, which lost 4 bases and 0 bases, there was a span of 12 bases. The CDR3 runs 16 residues. The germline gives CDR1 SGHVS, CDR2 FNYEAQ. Here the CDR3 reads CASSSYLGATNEKLFF. As DNA, the CDR3 is TGTGCCAGCAGCTCCTACCTAGGGGCAACTAATGAAAAACTGTTTTTT.